Sequencing of this T cell receptor (beta chain) was carried out in a study of shared clonotypes between healthy human individuals. Broader study findings: Limited genetic and exposure-history diversity came from having few donors.

Comments on this clone: Its antigen is unidentified.

CDR1 is MNHNS and CDR2 is SASEGT in the germline V gene. J was trimmed by 4 bases and V by 8 bases; bases with no gene match: 9. This CDR3 has 15 amino acids. Measured with immunoSEQ multiplex PCR; TCRdb has only the in-frame clones, and not every one. The sample has around 88,000 clones; 67% are singletons. Sequenced: memory CD8+ T cells sorted from blood. Sample subset: CD45RO+ cells pooled with CCR7-negative TemRA cells. The sequence came from a man aged 30 to 39 in good health. This chain connects TRBV6-1 to TRBJ2-3; 10 nucleotides line up with TRBD1. Here the CDR3 DNA reads TGTGCCAGCCTCCGGGGGACAGGGGAGGCAGATACGCAGTATTTT. It yields the protein CASLRGTGEADTQYF.